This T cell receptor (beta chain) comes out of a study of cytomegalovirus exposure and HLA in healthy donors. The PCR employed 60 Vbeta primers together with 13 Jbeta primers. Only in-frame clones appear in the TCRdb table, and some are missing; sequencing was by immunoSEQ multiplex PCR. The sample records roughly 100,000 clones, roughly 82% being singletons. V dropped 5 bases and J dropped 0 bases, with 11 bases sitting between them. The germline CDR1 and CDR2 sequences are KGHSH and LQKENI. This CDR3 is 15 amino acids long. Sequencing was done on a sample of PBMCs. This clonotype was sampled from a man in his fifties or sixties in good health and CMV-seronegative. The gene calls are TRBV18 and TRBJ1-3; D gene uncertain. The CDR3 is CASSSSGISGNTIYF. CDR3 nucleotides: TGTGCCAGCTCATCTTCCGGGATCTCTGGAAACACCATATATTTT.